The 13 T cell receptor beta chains presented below share a single source sample, sequenced in a study of response to subunit inactivated influenza vaccine. TCRdb called the RT-PCR reads again in MiXCR, with one record for every CDR3 protein. The top ten clones hold roughly a tenth of a sample with more than 550,000 distinct CDR3 sequences, about 12% of them seen once. Sample: PBMCs from blood, taken on the day of vaccination. The receptors come from a man aged 50 to 60 who received an inactivated influenza vaccine.

This chain joins TRBV7-9 and TRBJ2-1; TRBD2 aligns across 10 bases. With 6 bases clipped from V and 5 bases from J, the junction kept 13 bases outside the gene matches. CDR1 SEHNR and CDR2 FQNEAQ come from the germline V gene (reference sequence). CDR3 size: 17 residues. The CDR3 coding sequence is TGTGCCAGCAGAAGCAAGCGGGAGGGGGGGTACAACAATGAGCAGTTCTTC. This encodes CASRSKREGGYNNEQFF.

This clonotype was found a few times. The chain combines TRBV20-1 with TRBJ2-1; a weak D match, TRBD2 (6 bases). The CDR3 is 15 amino acids. V was clipped by 1 base and J by 0 bases, with 10 bases between them. Germline V lookup: CDR1 DFQATT, CDR2 SNEGSKA (reference sequence). This CDR3 is CSARGSGSSYNEQFF. CDR3 nucleotides: TGCAGTGCTAGAGGTAGCGGTAGCTCCTACAATGAGCAGTTCTTC.

V gene TRBV12-3 or TRBV12-4 combines with J gene TRBJ1-1, with 7 bases that match TRBD1. CDR3 length equals 15 residues. Losses at the gene ends were 6 bases for V and 5 bases for J; bases not matched to a gene: 12. The CDR3 nucleotides read TGTGCCAGCAGGGTGACAGGGAATTCGGGGACTGAAGCTTTCTTT. Protein product: CASRVTGNSGTEAFF.

V gene TRBV4-1 combines with J gene TRBJ2-2; tentatively, D is TRBD2 (7 bases). CDR1 MGHRA and CDR2 YSYEKL come from the germline V gene. V lost 3 bases and J lost 4, with 18 bases in between. The CDR3 has 17 residues. The chain's CDR3 is CASSQGWGGRGTGELFF. CDR3 DNA: TGCGCCAGCAGCCAGGGTTGGGGGGGCCGCGGCACCGGGGAGCTGTTTTTT.

A few counts support this clonotype. V and J are TRBV12-3 or TRBV12-4 and TRBJ2-7; D remains unclear. Trimming took off 6 bases at V and 7 bases at J, with 16 bases between the two ends. This CDR3 is built from 13 residues. The CDR3 nucleotides are TGTGCCAGCAGGCCCTCCTCCTTGACAGAGCAGTACTTC. This sequence encodes CASRPSSLTEQYF.

This clonotype has a count of ten or more. V is TRBV5-1 and J is TRBJ2-5, with D possibly being TRBD1 (7 bases). The CDR3 spans 15 residues. Trimming removed 0 bases at V and 5 bases at J, with 14 bases between. CDR1 and CDR2 (germline): SGHRS, YFSETQ. The CDR3 here is CASSLGAGQKETQYF. CDR3 DNA: TGCGCCAGCAGCTTGGGTGCGGGACAGAAGGAGACCCAGTACTTC.

This rearrangement joins TRBV30 to TRBJ1-5, with D hard to call. Trimming shortened V by 0 bases and J by 5 bases, and 8 bases separated the two germline ends. Germline lookup yields CDR1 GTSNPN and CDR2 SVGIG (reference sequence). The CDR3 sequence is 13 residues long. The chain's CDR3 is CAWSVDGYQPQHF. CDR3 nucleotides: TGTGCCTGGAGTGTAGATGGGTATCAGCCCCAGCATTTT.

The gene calls are TRBV18 and TRBJ2-1; 10 nucleotides line up with TRBD1. CDR1 KGHSH and CDR2 LQKENI come from the germline V gene. The V gene end was trimmed by 4 bases and the J gene end by 8 bases; junction bases not matched to a gene: 8. This CDR3 is built from 15 residues. CDR3 in amino acids: CASSQAGQGLYEQFF. CDR3 bases: TGTGCCAGCTCACAAGCGGGACAGGGGCTTTATGAGCAGTTCTTC.

In this sample, this clonotype turned up many times. The V and J genes are TRBV5-1 and TRBJ2-7; 8 nucleotides align to TRBD2. Germline-derived CDR1 and CDR2 are SGHRS and YFSETQ. This CDR3 region has 15 residues. With V trimmed by 1 base and J by 0 bases, 3 bases remained unmatched. Here the CDR3 DNA reads TGCGCCAGCAGCTTGTTGCGGGGGGCCTCCTACGAGCAGTACTTC. This translates into CASSLLRGASYEQYF.

This clonotype occurred many times. The chain couples TRBV19 to TRBJ2-2; D gene unclear. The V gene's germline CDR1 is LNHDA and CDR2 SQIVND (reference sequence). The CDR3 spans 15 residues. V was pared by 8 bases and J by 1 base, with 14 bases between. The CDR3 loop is CASSLWPLNTGELFF. In DNA form, the CDR3 reads TGTGCCAGTTCCCTTTGGCCTTTGAACACCGGGGAGCTGTTTTTT.

The chain uses TRBV18 and TRBJ1-5; TRBD1 is a possible D gene (5 bases). Deletions cut 5 bases from V and 0 bases from J, with 8 bases between. CDR1 and CDR2 from the germline V gene are KGHSH and LQKENI. The CDR3 has 14 amino acids. The CDR3 region has the DNA TGTGCCAGCTCATCGACAGATAGCAATCAGCCCCAGCATTTT. This sequence encodes CASSSTDSNQPQHF.

In this sample, this clonotype turned up many times. This sequence joins TRBV7-6 and TRBJ2-7; D is perhaps TRBD1 (6 bases). Germline CDR1 SGHVS, CDR2 FNYEAQ. The CDR3 is made up of 13 amino acids. V was trimmed by 2 bases and J by 5 bases, leaving 10 bases between them. CDR3 residues: CASSLIQGDEQYF. In DNA, the CDR3 is TGTGCCAGCAGCTTAATACAGGGTGACGAGCAGTACTTC.

This clonotype was seen a handful of times. In DNA, the CDR3 is TGTGCCAGCATGGCCAGCGGGAGGGCCAACAACAATGAGCAGTTCTTC. This encodes CASMASGRANNNEQFF. The chain couples TRBV6-2 or TRBV6-3 to TRBJ2-1, with TRBD2 identical over 10 bases. The CDR3 loop spans 16 amino acids. Per germline, CDR1 MNHEY and CDR2 SVGEGT. V lost 7 bases and J lost 5; bases outside the gene matches: 11.